This passage covers 10 T cell receptor beta chains from one sample sequenced in a study of T-cell reconstitution after alpha-beta-depleted transplantation in children. Using unique molecular identifiers, the investigators prepared the TCRbeta library. TCRdb redid the calling of the PCR reads with MiXCR, one entry per CDR3 protein. Of some 840,000 distinct CDR3 sequences in the sample, approximately 15% were seen once. The input for sequencing was PBMCs, mostly from graft donor cells, taken 360 days after TCRalphabeta/CD19-depleted stem cell transplant. The receptor source for this set is a male patient under 18 who had a stem cell transplant for acute lymphoblastic leukemia, so the T cells may come from the graft donor.

Only a few counts were recorded for this clonotype. The chain is built from TRBV6-2 or TRBV6-3 and TRBJ2-3; D not certain. Germline values: CDR1 MNHEY, CDR2 SVGEGT. V was clipped by 6 bases and J by 2 bases, with 18 bases between them. This CDR3 has 16 amino acids. This CDR3 reads CASSLLVWRNTDTQYF. The CDR3, as DNA: TGTGCCAGCAGCCTCTTAGTTTGGCGGAACACAGATACGCAGTATTTT.

The chain has TRBV2 and TRBJ2-3; tentatively, D is TRBD1 or TRBD2 (5 bases each). V was cut by 4 bases and J by 4 bases, with 9 bases left in between. The length of the CDR3 is 13 residues. Per germline, CDR1 SNHLY and CDR2 FYNNEI. Here the CDR3 DNA reads TGTGCCAGCAGTGGGGACGGCCCAGATACGCAGTATTTT. This codes for CASSGDGPDTQYF.

The chain joins TRBV11-1 to TRBJ2-2, with 12 positions matching TRBD2. CDR3 length: 16 residues. V lost 5 bases, J lost 3 bases, and 4 bases stayed unmatched. Germline CDR1 is SGHAT and CDR2 is FQDESV (reference sequence). CDR3 loop: CASSKGTSGHTGELFF. CDR3 DNA: TGTGCCAGCAGCAAAGGGACTAGCGGGCACACCGGGGAGCTGTTTTTT.

The chain links TRBV20-1 to TRBJ2-7, with D unresolved. CDR3 length: 14 residues. The V end was cut by 6 bases, the J end by 4 bases, with 19 bases between. The germline V gene encodes CDR1 DFQATT and CDR2 SNEGSKA (reference sequence). The DNA for the CDR3 is TGCAGTGCAACAGAGGAGTTAGTATGGTACGAGCAGTACTTC. The encoded protein is CSATEELVWYEQYF.

The genes are TRBV4-1 and TRBJ2-7; D possibly corresponds to TRBD1 (6 bases). V was trimmed by 4 bases and J by 3 bases, leaving 19 bases between them. Looked up from germline, CDR1 is MGHRA and CDR2 is YSYEKL. The CDR3 runs to 16 residues. The CDR3 loop reads CASSPRLRTADYEQYF. CDR3 DNA: TGCGCCAGCAGCCCTCGCTTAAGGACAGCCGACTACGAGCAGTACTTC.

This clonotype appeared a few times. V is TRBV4-1 and J is TRBJ2-5, with 7 positions matching TRBD2. Germline CDR1 reads MGHRA; CDR2 reads YSYEKL. The CDR3 covers 18 residues. J was trimmed by 5 bases and V by 0 bases; bases with no gene match: 15. As DNA, the CDR3 is TGCGCCAGCAGCCAAGAAAGCCTAGCGGAGAGGGGTGGGGAGACCCAGTACTTC. The encoded protein is CASSQESLAERGGETQYF.

This clonotype was seen many times. V and J are TRBV2 and TRBJ2-7, with 7 bases fitting TRBD2. Germline loops: CDR1 SNHLY, CDR2 FYNNEI. With 5 bases clipped from V and 0 bases from J, the junction kept 13 bases outside the gene matches. This CDR3 is built from 17 residues. The CDR3 region is CASSFRFGGGLSYEQYF. The CDR3 nucleotides are TGTGCCAGCAGTTTCCGCTTCGGGGGAGGGCTCTCCTACGAGCAGTACTTC.

This clonotype was seen a handful of times. The rearrangement joins TRBV28 to TRBJ2-7; 11 bases agree with TRBD2. The CDR3 is made up of 16 amino acids. Germline trimming cut 10 bases from V and 7 bases from J; bases unmatched to any gene: 18. Germline V gene lookup returns CDR1 MDHEN and CDR2 SYDVKM. In nucleotides, the CDR3 is TGTGCCAAATCCCAGAACGTAGCGGGAGGGGCTCTGGAGCAGTACTTC. It encodes CAKSQNVAGGALEQYF.

This clonotype was seen more than once but under ten times. The chain combines TRBV24-1 with TRBJ2-1, with 9 positions matching TRBD1. The germline V gene has CDR1 KGHDR and CDR2 SFDVKD. The CDR3 contains 14 residues. Germline trimming cut 8 bases from V and 5 bases from J; bases unmatched to any gene: 6. The CDR3 loop is CATTGGDRDNEQFF. The CDR3 DNA reads as TGTGCCACCACCGGCGGGGACAGGGACAATGAGCAGTTCTTC.

This clonotype showed up many times. The chain links TRBV5-1 to TRBJ2-1; TRBD2 agrees at 10 bases. Germline assignment: CDR1 SGHRS and CDR2 YFSETQ. The V gene end was trimmed by 0 bases and the J gene end by 3 bases; junction bases not matched to a gene: 3. The CDR3 contains 16 residues. This chain's CDR3 is CASSLVLAGFYNEQFF. CDR3 nucleotide sequence: TGCGCCAGCAGCTTGGTACTAGCGGGATTCTACAATGAGCAGTTCTTC.